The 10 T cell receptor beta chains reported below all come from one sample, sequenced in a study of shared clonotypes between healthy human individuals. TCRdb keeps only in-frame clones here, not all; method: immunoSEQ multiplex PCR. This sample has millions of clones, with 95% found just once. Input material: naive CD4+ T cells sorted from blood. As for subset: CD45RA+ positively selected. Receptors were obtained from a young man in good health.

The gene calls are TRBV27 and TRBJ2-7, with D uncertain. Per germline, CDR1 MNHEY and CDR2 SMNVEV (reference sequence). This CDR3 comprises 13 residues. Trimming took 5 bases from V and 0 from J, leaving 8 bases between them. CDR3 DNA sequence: TGTGCCAGCAGTCCCTCGTCCTCCTACGAGCAGTACTTC. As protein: CASSPSSSYEQYF.

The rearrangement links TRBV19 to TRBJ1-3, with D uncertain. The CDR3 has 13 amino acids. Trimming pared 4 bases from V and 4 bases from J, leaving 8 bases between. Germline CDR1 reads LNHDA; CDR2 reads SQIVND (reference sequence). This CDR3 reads CASSKNRGNTIYF. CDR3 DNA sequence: TGTGCCAGTAGTAAGAACCGGGGAAACACCATATATTTT.

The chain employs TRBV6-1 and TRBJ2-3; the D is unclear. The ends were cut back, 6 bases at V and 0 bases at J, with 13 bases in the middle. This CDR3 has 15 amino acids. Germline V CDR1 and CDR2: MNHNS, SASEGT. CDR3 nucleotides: TGTGCCAGCAGAGCTTATCCTACTAGCACAGATACGCAGTATTTT. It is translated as CASRAYPTSTDTQYF.

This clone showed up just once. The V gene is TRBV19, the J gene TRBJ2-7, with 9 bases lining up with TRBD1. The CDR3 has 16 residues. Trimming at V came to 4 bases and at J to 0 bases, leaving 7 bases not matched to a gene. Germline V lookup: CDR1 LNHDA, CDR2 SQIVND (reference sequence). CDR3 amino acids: CASSRYRDRDSYEQYF. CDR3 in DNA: TGTGCCAGTAGTAGATACCGGGACAGGGACTCCTACGAGCAGTACTTC.

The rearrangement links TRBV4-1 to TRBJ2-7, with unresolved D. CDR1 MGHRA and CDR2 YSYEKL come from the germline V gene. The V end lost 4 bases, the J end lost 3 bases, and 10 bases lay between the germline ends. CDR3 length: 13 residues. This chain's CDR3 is CASSPGVGYEQYF. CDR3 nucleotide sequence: TGCGCCAGCAGCCCCGGTGTCGGCTACGAGCAGTACTTC.

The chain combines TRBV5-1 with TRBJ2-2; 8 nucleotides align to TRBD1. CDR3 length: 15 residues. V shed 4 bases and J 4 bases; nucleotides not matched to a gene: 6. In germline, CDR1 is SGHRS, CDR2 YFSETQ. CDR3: CASSPDTGGTGELFF. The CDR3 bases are TGCGCCAGCAGCCCTGATACAGGGGGCACCGGGGAGCTGTTTTTT.

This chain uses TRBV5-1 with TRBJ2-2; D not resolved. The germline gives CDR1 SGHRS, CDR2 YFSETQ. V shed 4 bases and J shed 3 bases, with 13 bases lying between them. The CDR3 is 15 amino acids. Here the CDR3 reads CASSPRRIDTGELFF. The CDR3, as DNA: TGCGCCAGCAGCCCAAGACGAATAGACACCGGGGAGCTGTTTTTT.

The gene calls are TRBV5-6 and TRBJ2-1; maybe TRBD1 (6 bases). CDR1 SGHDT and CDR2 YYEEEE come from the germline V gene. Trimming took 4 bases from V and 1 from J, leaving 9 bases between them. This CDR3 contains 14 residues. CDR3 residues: CASSLDRSYNEQFF. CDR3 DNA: TGTGCCAGCAGCCTCGACAGGTCCTACAATGAGCAGTTCTTC.

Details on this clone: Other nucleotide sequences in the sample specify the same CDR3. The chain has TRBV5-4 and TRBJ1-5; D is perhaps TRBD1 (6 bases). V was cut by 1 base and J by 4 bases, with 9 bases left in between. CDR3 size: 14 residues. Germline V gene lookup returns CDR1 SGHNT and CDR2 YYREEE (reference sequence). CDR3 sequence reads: CASSLQGPNQPQHF. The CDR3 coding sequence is TGTGCCAGCAGCTTGCAGGGGCCGAATCAGCCCCAGCATTTT.

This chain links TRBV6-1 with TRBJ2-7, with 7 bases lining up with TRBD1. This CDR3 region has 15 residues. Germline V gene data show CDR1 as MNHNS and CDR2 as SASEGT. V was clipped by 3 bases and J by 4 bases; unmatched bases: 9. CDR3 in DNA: TGTGCCAGCAGTGACTTTCAGGGGGTAGGGTACGAGCAGTACTTC. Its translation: CASSDFQGVGYEQYF.